One sample yielded the 32 T cell receptor beta chains listed below, sequenced in a study of low-dose radiotherapy and immunotherapy resistance in tumors. TRAV- and TRBV-specific primers primed first-strand cDNA, covering alpha and beta chains. TCRs underwent roughly 19 PCR cycles of amplification with a constant-region primer and V-primer adapter. TCRdb redid the calling of the reads with MiXCR, one entry per CDR3 protein. The table shows 85,000 to 100,000 distinct CDR3 sequences, with more than 8% occurring only once. The sample's time point: before trial treatment. The sequenced sample was PBMCs, obtained before treatment. These receptors originate from a male donor with prostate cancer.

This clonotype was seen repeatedly, ten times or more. The chain uses TRBV20-1 and TRBJ2-3; 11 nucleotides agree with TRBD2. CDR1 and CDR2 from the germline V gene are DFQATT and SNEGSKA (reference sequence). The CDR3 totals 15 residues. J gave up 3 bases and V 2 bases, and 4 bases lay outside the gene matches. CDR3 sequence: CSARKTSGSTDTQYF. CDR3 DNA sequence: TGCAGTGCTAGAAAAACTAGCGGGAGTACAGATACGCAGTATTTT.

A few counts support this clonotype. The chain has TRBV7-9 and TRBJ2-7, with no clear D. The CDR3 spans 12 residues. Between the trimmed V and J ends, which lost 5 bases and 1 base, there was a span of 6 bases. Germline lookup yields CDR1 SEHNR and CDR2 FQNEAQ (reference sequence). The CDR3 loop reads CASSPPSYEQYF. The CDR3 DNA reads as TGTGCCAGCAGCCCCCCTTCCTACGAGCAGTACTTC.

The chain employs TRBV29-1 and TRBJ1-5; unclear D gene. The CDR3 runs to 13 residues. Per germline, CDR1 SQVTM and CDR2 ANQGSEA. The V end lost 5 bases, the J end lost 3 bases, and 11 bases lay between the germline ends. CDR3 sequence: CSVSEEFNQPQHF. The DNA for the CDR3 is TGCAGCGTTTCGGAGGAATTCAATCAGCCCCAGCATTTT.

In its sample, this clonotype was seen many times. The V and J genes are TRBV5-4 and TRBJ2-5; 8 bases map to TRBD2. V dropped 4 bases and J dropped 5; count of bases not matched to a gene: 16. CDR3 length equals 17 residues. Germline assignment: CDR1 SGHNT and CDR2 YYREEE (reference sequence). CDR3 sequence reads: CASSPAASGWSAETQYF. CDR3 nucleotides: TGTGCCAGCAGCCCGGCAGCTAGCGGGTGGTCGGCGGAGACCCAGTACTTC.

This clonotype was seen repeatedly, ten times or more. CDR3 amino acids: CARSFRAFTDTQYF. The CDR3 region has the DNA TGTGCCAGAAGCTTCCGGGCCTTCACAGATACGCAGTATTTT. The chain uses TRBV5-3 and TRBJ2-3; no firm D call. TRBV5-3 is treated as an ORF (open reading frame) with a function not yet certain. V dropped 2 bases and J dropped 2 bases, with 9 bases sitting between them. The CDR3 is 14 amino acids.

There are many counts of this clonotype. The chain combines TRBV7-2 with TRBJ2-7, with TRBD2 matching 10 bases. Germline V gene sequence: CDR1 SGHTA, CDR2 FQGNSA. CDR3 length equals 15 residues. Trimming at V came to 2 bases and at J to 2 bases, leaving 3 bases not matched to a gene. The CDR3 here is CASSLTSGEPYEQYF. CDR3 nucleotides: TGTGCCAGCAGCTTAACTAGCGGGGAACCCTACGAGCAGTACTTC.

This clonotype was recorded at least ten times. The rearrangement joins TRBV28 to TRBJ2-6, with D perhaps matching TRBD2 (6 bases). Per germline, CDR1 MDHEN and CDR2 SYDVKM. Trimming left V 8 bases short and J 0 bases short, with 11 bases between. The CDR3 consists of 15 residues. DNA of the CDR3: TGTGCCAGCCGGGACGGGGGCTCTGGGGCCAACGTCCTGACTTTC. Translating gives CASRDGGSGANVLTF.

This clonotype occurred many times. The chain carries TRBV2 and TRBJ2-2; D could derive from TRBD1 or TRBD2 (6 bases each). Germline CDR1 and CDR2: SNHLY and FYNNEI. Deletions cut 6 bases from V and 1 base from J, with 12 bases between. The CDR3 runs 15 residues. CDR3 protein: CASRPGAMNTGELFF. The CDR3 region has the DNA TGTGCCAGCAGACCGGGGGCCATGAACACCGGGGAGCTGTTTTTT.

Comments on this clonotype: With a far larger clone one base away, a read error is the likely cause. The chain joins TRBV20-1 to TRBJ2-7; a weak D match, TRBD1 (5 bases). Near its end, the DNA agrees better with TRBJ2-1, so the J call may be wrong. The CDR3 is 14 residues long. Per the germline V gene, CDR1 is DFQATT and CDR2 is SNEGSKA (reference sequence). Here the CDR3 reads CSVNGPAGKNEQFF. The CDR3 DNA reads as TGCAGTGTTAACGGCCCGGCAGGGAAGAATGAGCAGTTCTTC.

This clonotype was counted at least ten times. The rearrangement links TRBV9 to TRBJ2-1; D is unclear. The V gene lost 0 bases and the J gene lost 6 bases, with 7 bases spanning the gap. The CDR3 has 13 amino acids. Germline CDR1 reads SGDLS; CDR2 reads YYNGEE. As DNA, the CDR3 is TGTGCCAGCAGCGTAGGGCCAGTCAATGAGCAGTTCTTC. It yields the protein CASSVGPVNEQFF.

The sample holds many counts of this clonotype. At one boundary the junction diverges from the germline segment, which might be a read error. The V and J genes are TRBV12-3 or TRBV12-4 and TRBJ2-6; a possible D gene is TRBD1 (5 bases). The length of the CDR3 is 16 residues. CDR3 in amino acids: CASQTPLTSGANVLTF. The CDR3, as DNA: TGTGCCAGTCAAACCCCACTGACCTCTGGGGCCAACGTCCTTACTTTC.

This clonotype was counted ten times or more. The gene calls are TRBV12-3 or TRBV12-4 and TRBJ1-2; D call uncertain. V was pared by 3 bases and J by 2 bases, with 7 bases between. The CDR3 length is 13 residues. The DNA for the CDR3 is TGTGCCAGCAGTTTGCAGGAGAACTATGGCTACACCTTC. Encoded protein: CASSLQENYGYTF.

There are a few counts of this clonotype. V and J are TRBV3-1 and TRBJ1-2; D perhaps matches TRBD1 (6 bases). The CDR3 has 16 amino acids. Germline CDR1 is LGHDT and CDR2 is YNNKEL (reference sequence). Trimming took off 0 bases at V and 3 bases at J, with 14 bases between the two ends. CDR3 DNA: TGTGCCAGCAGCCAAGATTTGTCCAGGGGTCACTATGGCTACACCTTC. Translation: CASSQDLSRGHYGYTF.

This clonotype was counted at least ten times. J is TRBJ2-7 and V is TRBV30; TRBD1 is a possible D gene (6 bases). The germline gives CDR1 GTSNPN, CDR2 SVGIG (reference sequence). V was trimmed by 0 bases and J by 5 bases, leaving 8 bases between them. The CDR3 runs to 12 residues. This chain's CDR3 is CAWSVQGNEQYF. The CDR3 DNA sequence: TGTGCCTGGAGTGTACAGGGAAACGAGCAGTACTTC. The variable domain in full, completed from reference TRBV30 and TRBJ2-7, reads SQTIHQWPATLVQPVGSPLSLECTVEGTSNPNLYWYRQAAGRGLQLLFYSVGIGQISSEVPQNLSASRPQDRQFILSSKKLLLSDSGFYLCAWSVQGNEQYFGPGTRLTVT.

The sample holds many counts of this clonotype. V is TRBV19 and J is TRBJ1-3, with TRBD1 as a possible D gene (6 bases). Trimming removed 7 bases from V and 0 bases from J, with 10 bases in between. Germline CDR1 is LNHDA and CDR2 is SQIVND (reference sequence). The CDR3 covers 14 residues. The CDR3 reads CASTMDSSGNTIYF. CDR3 in DNA: TGTGCCAGTACCATGGACAGCTCTGGAAACACCATATATTTT.

In this sample, this clonotype turned up many times. The chain joins TRBV12-3 or TRBV12-4 to TRBJ2-5; D may be TRBD1 or TRBD2 (5 bases each). Trimming cost V 4 bases and J 5 bases, with 17 bases left between them. The CDR3 length is 15 residues. The chain's CDR3 is CASSYPWGGGETQYF. CDR3 DNA: TGTGCCAGCAGTTACCCTTGGGGCGGCGGGGAGACCCAGTACTTC.

This clonotype has a count of ten or more. The chain uses TRBV7-3 and TRBJ1-1; 7 positions match TRBD1. Germline assignment: CDR1 SGHTA and CDR2 FQGTGA. After removal of 5 bases from V and 1 base from J, the junction contained 4 bases not matched to a gene. CDR3 length: 14 amino acids. CDR3 in DNA: TGTGCCAGCAGCGCCGGGACAGCGAACACTGAAGCTTTCTTT. Encoded protein: CASSAGTANTEAFF.

This chain links TRBV5-4 with TRBJ2-7; the D gene is possibly TRBD1 (5 bases). Germline CDR1 reads SGHNT; CDR2 reads YYREEE (reference sequence). The V gene lost 5 bases and the J gene lost 5 bases, with 23 bases spanning the gap. The CDR3 covers 16 residues. The CDR3 here is CASRSPWGERYHEQYF. Written as DNA, the CDR3 is TGTGCCAGCAGATCTCCCTGGGGCGAGCGATACCACGAGCAGTACTTC.

On this clonotype: A much more abundant neighbour one base away suggests this may be a read error. This chain connects TRBV5-1 to TRBJ2-5, with 15 bases that match TRBD2. CDR1 is SGHRS and CDR2 is YFSETQ in the germline V gene. The CDR3 is made up of 18 amino acids. The CDR3 here is CASSKGTSGRFAEETQDF. The CDR3 DNA reads TGCGCCAGCTCAAAGGGGACTAGCGGGAGGTTCGCTGAAGAGACCCAGGACTTC.

This clonotype was observed at least ten times. V gene TRBV23-1 combines with J gene TRBJ2-5, with 7 positions matching TRBD2. TRBV23-1 is an ORF for which the function is uncertain. This CDR3 region has 13 residues. The V gene end was trimmed by 9 bases and the J gene end by 3 bases; junction bases not matched to a gene: 7. CDR3 residues: CARETAGEETQYF. The CDR3 DNA reads TGCGCCAGAGAGACGGCGGGAGAAGAGACCCAGTACTTC.

In its sample, this clonotype was seen many times. As DNA, the CDR3 is TGTGCCAGCAGTAGGACTGGGTACGAGCAGTACTTC. Protein sequence: CASSRTGYEQYF. V is TRBV6-6 and J is TRBJ2-7; D might be TRBD2 (5 bases). V was pared by 5 bases and J by 4 bases, with 9 bases between. This CDR3 comprises 12 residues. Germline CDR1 MNHNY, CDR2 SVGAGI (reference sequence).

This clonotype has a count of ten or more. The rearrangement uses TRBV5-1 and TRBJ2-7; 9 nucleotides align to TRBD1. The CDR3 loop spans 15 amino acids. Germline-derived CDR1 and CDR2 are SGHRS and YFSETQ. V shed 2 bases, J shed 3 bases, and the junction held 6 bases outside the gene matches. In nucleotides, the CDR3 is TGCGCCAGCAGCTTAGACAGGGGGAAGAGCTACGAGCAGTACTTC. Translating it yields CASSLDRGKSYEQYF.

The chain recombines TRBV3-1 with TRBJ2-7; 11 bases align to TRBD2. The V segment lost 1 base and the J segment 6 bases; nucleotides outside the gene matches: 5. The CDR3 consists of 15 residues. Looked up from germline, CDR1 is LGHDT and CDR2 is YNNKEL (reference sequence). CDR3 in amino acids: CASSQVRLAGGEQYF. The CDR3 region has the DNA TGTGCCAGCAGCCAAGTACGGCTAGCGGGAGGCGAGCAGTACTTC.

This clonotype was picked up many times. The chain joins TRBV28 to TRBJ2-7; D not certain. The CDR3 has 14 amino acids. In germline, CDR1 is MDHEN, CDR2 SYDVKM. V was shortened by 6 bases and J by 0 bases, with 12 bases between the two germline ends. CDR3 amino acids: CASSLAGASYEQYF. The CDR3 DNA follows: TGTGCCAGCAGCCTCGCCGGAGCCTCCTACGAGCAGTACTTC.

As regards this clonotype: This sequence is one base from a far larger clone and is likely a read error. The chain has TRBV10-3 and TRBJ1-5; D is possibly TRBD1 (5 bases). V was clipped by 5 bases and J by 4 bases, with 12 bases between them. The germline CDR1 and CDR2 sequences are ENHRY and SYGVKD. This CDR3 comprises 14 residues. DNA for the CDR3: TGTGCCATCAGTTACGGGGGTGGAAATCAGCCCCAGCATTTT. It specifies CAISYGGGNQPQHF.

This clonotype was seen repeatedly, ten times or more. The chain links TRBV4-2 to TRBJ2-7; the match to TRBD1 covers 11 bases. Germline assignment: CDR1 LGHNA and CDR2 YNFKEQ. This CDR3 contains 14 residues. The trim removed 2 bases at V and 5 bases at J, leaving 2 bases unmatched. CDR3 nucleotides: TGTGCCAGCAGCCAAAGGACAGGGGGCGACGAGCAGTACTTC. This encodes CASSQRTGGDEQYF.

This clonotype came up many times. The chain uses TRBV15 and TRBJ2-2, with 13 bases aligning to TRBD2. J lost 5 bases, V lost 5 bases, and 5 bases had no gene match. Germline CDR1 and CDR2: LNHNV and YYDKDF (reference sequence). This CDR3 has 16 residues. The CDR3 coding sequence is TGTGCCACCAGCCGGACTAGCGGGAGAGATACCGGGGAGCTGTTTTTT. It translates to CATSRTSGRDTGELFF.

This clonotype was counted many times. The chain has TRBV19 and TRBJ2-1; 11 positions match TRBD2. V dropped 3 bases and J dropped 9; count of bases not matched to a gene: 7. The germline V gene has CDR1 LNHDA and CDR2 SQIVND (reference sequence). The CDR3 loop spans 15 amino acids. The CDR3 DNA reads as TGTGCCAGTAGTATTTCTAGCGGGAGGATGGGTGAGCAGTTCTTC. Translation gives CASSISSGRMGEQFF.

This clonotype was seen at least ten times. The rearrangement joins TRBV27 to TRBJ2-2; D uncertain. In germline, CDR1 is MNHEY, CDR2 SMNVEV (reference sequence). The CDR3 spans 15 residues. Trimming left V 3 bases short and J 0 bases short, with 8 bases between. CDR3 coding DNA: TGTGCCAGCAGTTTGGGCGTTCCGAACACCGGGGAGCTGTTTTTT. Protein sequence: CASSLGVPNTGELFF.

This clonotype was counted between two and nine times. It may be a read error: a sequence one base away is much more abundant. This sequence joins TRBV20-1 and TRBJ2-7; the match to TRBD2 covers 12 bases. The CDR3 sequence is 13 residues long. Germline CDR1 reads DFQATT; CDR2 reads SNEGSKA (reference sequence). CDR3 protein: CSAFRTSGNEQNF. In nucleotides, the CDR3 is TGCAGTGCGTTTAGGACTAGCGGGAACGAGCAGAACTTC.

This clonotype is a singleton in its sample. This may be a read error: a much more frequent sequence differs by one nucleotide. The chain combines TRBV4-3 with TRBJ2-1, with 10 bases lining up with TRBD2. Germline V gives CDR1 LGHNA, CDR2 YSLEER. This CDR3 contains 14 residues. CDR3 bases: TGCGCCAGCAGCCAACTAGCGGGAGCCAATGAGCTGTTCTTC. This encodes CASSQLAGANELFF.

This clonotype has at least ten counts. The chain employs TRBV5-6 and TRBJ1-6; D unclear. The CDR3 totals 16 residues. V lost 6 bases to trimming and J lost 7 bases, with 20 bases between them. CDR1 and CDR2 from the germline V gene are SGHDT and YYEEEE. CDR3 sequence reads: CASNRLWTNINSPLHF. CDR3 in DNA: TGTGCCAGCAACCGTCTATGGACTAATATAAATTCACCCCTCCACTTT.